This T cell receptor (beta chain) was sequenced in a study of blood T cell repertoires in COVID-19. Whole-study context: The origin of the acute and convalescent COVID-19 samples was the United States, Italy and Spain.

The J segment lost 6 bases and the V segment lost 2 bases, leaving 12 bases of the junction unmatched. Germline-derived CDR1 and CDR2 are MNHNS and SASEGT. This CDR3 is built from 17 residues. In the authors' workflow: Amplifying reference gene primers gave estimates of nucleated cell counts. Profiled with immunoSEQ multiplex PCR; TCRdb holds only in-frame clones, not every one. D and trimming were read from the DNA, whereas the V and J calls and clone size are those reported in that table. Among roughly 380,000 clones listed, 89% were seen once. The chain combines TRBV6-1 with TRBJ1-5; 8 nucleotides align to TRBD1. The specimen sequenced was peripheral blood. This TCR came from a woman between 40 and 50 years old with COVID-19, enrolled during active disease. The CDR3 nucleotides read TGTGCCAGCAGTGAACGCAGACTGGACAGGGTGACTCAGCCCCAGCATTTT. Amino acid sequence: CASSERRLDRVTQPQHF.